The clone carrying this TCR delta chain was seen only a few times. The target antigen is unknown. TCRdb has a much larger clone's protein, which differs at residue 3 from the translation of this DNA, likely because of a read error; what is shown is the protein translated from the DNA. TCRdb re-analyzed the multiplex PCR reads via CATT. The table has tens of thousands of delta-chain clones, over 1.1% seen once. This CDR3 region has 16 residues. Germline CDR1 reads GEAIGNYY; CDR2 reads EKD. Flow sorting of PBMC yielded separate Vgamma9/Vdelta2+ and Vdelta2-negative gammadelta T cell populations for bulk repertoire analysis. This sample was taken from a study of γδ T cells in repeated Plasmodium falciparum infection. Study details: Samples were taken at baseline, before some infections, and 21 days after each.

Overall study findings and caveats: Waves of new clonotype selection appeared after repeated controlled infections in Vdelta2-negative, largely Vdelta1+, gammadelta T cells.

The specimen was gamma-delta T cells from blood. The V gene is TRDV2, the J gene TRDJ4, with 9 bases identical to TRDD3. TCRdb lists no J gene, so it was determined here by aligning the DNA to germline. This clonotype was obtained from a pool of human donors (malaria-infected and uninfected, not separated). The CDR3 sequence: CASDTVGDSLPRPLIF. The CDR3 nucleotides are TGTGCCAGTGACACAGTGGGGGATAGCCTACCCAGACCCCTGATCTTT.